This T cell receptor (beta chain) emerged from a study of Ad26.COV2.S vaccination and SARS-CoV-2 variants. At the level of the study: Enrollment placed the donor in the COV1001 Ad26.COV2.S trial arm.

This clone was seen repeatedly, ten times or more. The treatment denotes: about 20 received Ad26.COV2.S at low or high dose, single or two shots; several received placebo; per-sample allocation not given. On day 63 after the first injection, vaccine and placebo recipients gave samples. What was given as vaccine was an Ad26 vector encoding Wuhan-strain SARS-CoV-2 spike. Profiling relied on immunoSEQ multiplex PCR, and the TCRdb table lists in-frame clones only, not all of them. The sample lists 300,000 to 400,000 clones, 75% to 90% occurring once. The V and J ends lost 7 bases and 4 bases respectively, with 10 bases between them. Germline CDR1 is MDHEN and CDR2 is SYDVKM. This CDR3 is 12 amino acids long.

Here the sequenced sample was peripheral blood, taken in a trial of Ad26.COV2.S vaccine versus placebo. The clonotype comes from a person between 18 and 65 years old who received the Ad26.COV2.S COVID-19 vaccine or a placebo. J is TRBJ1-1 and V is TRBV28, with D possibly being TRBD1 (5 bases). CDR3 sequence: CASTGPTTEAFF. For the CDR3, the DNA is TGTGCCAGCACAGGGCCCACCACTGAAGCTTTCTTT.